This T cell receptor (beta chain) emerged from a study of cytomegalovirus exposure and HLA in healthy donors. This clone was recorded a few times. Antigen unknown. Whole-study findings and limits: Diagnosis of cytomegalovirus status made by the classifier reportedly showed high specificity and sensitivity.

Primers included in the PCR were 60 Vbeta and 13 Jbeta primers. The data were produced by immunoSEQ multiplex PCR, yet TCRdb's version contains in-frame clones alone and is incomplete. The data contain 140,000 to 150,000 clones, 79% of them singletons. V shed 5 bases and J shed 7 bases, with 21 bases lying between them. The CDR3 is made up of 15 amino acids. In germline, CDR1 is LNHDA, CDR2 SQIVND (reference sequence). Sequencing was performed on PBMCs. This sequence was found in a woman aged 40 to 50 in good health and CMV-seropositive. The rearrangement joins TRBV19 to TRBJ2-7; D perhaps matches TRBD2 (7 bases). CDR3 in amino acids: CASSGPLGGASEQYF. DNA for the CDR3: TGTGCCAGTAGTGGTCCTCTAGGGGGGGCGTCTGAGCAGTACTTC.